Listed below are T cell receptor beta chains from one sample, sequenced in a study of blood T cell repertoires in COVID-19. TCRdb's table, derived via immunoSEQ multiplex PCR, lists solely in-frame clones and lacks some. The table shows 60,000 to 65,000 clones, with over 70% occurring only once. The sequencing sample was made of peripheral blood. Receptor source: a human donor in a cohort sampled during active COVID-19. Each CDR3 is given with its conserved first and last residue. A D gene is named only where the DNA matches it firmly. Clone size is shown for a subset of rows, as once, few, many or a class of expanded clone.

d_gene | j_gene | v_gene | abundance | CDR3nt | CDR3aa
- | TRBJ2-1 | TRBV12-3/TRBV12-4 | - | TGTGCCAGCAGTTTGTCGGTCAATGAGCAGTTCTTC | CASSLSVNEQFF
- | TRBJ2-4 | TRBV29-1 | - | TGCAGCGTTGTCGGCCAGGGGGGCCTACTAGCCAAAAACATTCAGTACTTC | CSVVGQGGLLAKNIQYF
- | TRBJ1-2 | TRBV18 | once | TGTGCCAGCTCCCGTGAGGGTACTAACTATGGCTACACCTTC | CASSREGTNYGYTF
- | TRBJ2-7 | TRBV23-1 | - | TGCGCCAGCGGAGGTAGAATGTACGAGCAGTACTTC | CASGGRMYEQYF
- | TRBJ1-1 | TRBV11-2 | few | TGTGCCAGCAGCTTGGCGAGCAGGGTACGGGTCACTGAAGCTTTCTTT | CASSLASRVRVTEAFF
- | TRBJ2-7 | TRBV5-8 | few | TGTGCCAGCAGCCTCAGGACAGCGAACATGCCCTACGAGCAGTACTTC | CASSLRTANMPYEQYF
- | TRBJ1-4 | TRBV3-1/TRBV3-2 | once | TGTGCCAGCAGCCCGGTGGCGCCCGGGAGTAGGGCTGAAAAACTGTTTTTT | CASSPVAPGSRAEKLFF
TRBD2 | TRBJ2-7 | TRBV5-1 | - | TGCGCCAGCAGCCCAGCGGGAGGTTACGAGCAGTACTTC | CASSPAGGYEQYF
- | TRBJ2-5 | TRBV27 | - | TGTGCCAGCAGTCCCCAGGGGCCCCCGGAGACCCAGTACTTC | CASSPQGPPETQYF
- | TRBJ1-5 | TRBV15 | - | TGTGCCACCAGCAGAGACCTTCAGCCCCAGCATTTT | CATSRDLQPQHF
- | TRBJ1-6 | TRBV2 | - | TGTGCCAGCACTGTTGAGAATTCACCCCTCCACTTT | CASTVENSPLHF
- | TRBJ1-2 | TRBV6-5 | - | TGTGCCAGCAGCGGGGGGGGCTATGGCTACACCTTC | CASSGGGYGYTF
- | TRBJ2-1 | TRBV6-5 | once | TGTGCCAGCGCGCGGTCAGGGTGGCAGTTCTTC | CASARSGWQFF